This passage covers 19 T cell receptor beta chains from one sample sequenced in a study of T cells in Graves' hyperthyroidism and ophthalmopathy. Amplification yielded TCR beta CDR3 regions, with RNA transcripts as the source. The HTBI primer set drove a first-round RT-PCR of the TCR CDR3. MiXCR was run by TCRdb on the multiplex PCR reads, yielding one entry per CDR3 protein. The sample includes 400,000 or so distinct CDR3 sequences, around 15% of them seen just once. The sequenced material came from blood. These receptors all come from a woman in her sixties with Graves' ophthalmopathy.

The chain has TRBV7-8 and TRBJ1-1; D uncertain. Germline-derived CDR1 and CDR2 are SGHVS and FQNEAQ. Deletions cut 2 bases from V and 6 bases from J, with 10 bases between. This CDR3 comprises 13 residues. The CDR3 sequence: CASSLIAGAEAFF. In nucleotides, the CDR3 is TGTGCCAGCAGCTTAATTGCGGGCGCTGAAGCTTTCTTT.

This clonotype has at least ten counts. The V and J genes are TRBV27 and TRBJ2-1; possible D gene TRBD1, 5 bases. From germline, CDR1 is MNHEY and CDR2 SMNVEV (reference sequence). V gave up 2 bases and J gave up 8 bases, with 10 bases separating them. The CDR3 is 13 residues long. The CDR3 sequence: CASSLKGFHEQFF. The CDR3 DNA reads TGTGCCAGCAGTTTAAAGGGGTTCCATGAGCAGTTCTTC.

As to this clonotype: Likely a read error: the CDR3 ends without its conserved phenylalanine or tryptophan. The J gene is TRBJ2-5, the V gene TRBV20-1; 11 bases map to TRBD2. The CDR3 consists of 15 residues. Germline assignment: CDR1 DFQATT and CDR2 SNEGSKA (reference sequence). Trimming at V came to 0 bases and at J to 2 bases, leaving 2 bases not matched to a gene. CDR3 in DNA: TGCAGTGCTAGAGATCTAGCGGGAGGACAAGAGACCCAGTACTCC. It yields the protein CSARDLAGGQETQYS.

V gene TRBV3-1 combines with J gene TRBJ2-1, with TRBD2 as a possible D gene (6 bases). Germline V CDR1 and CDR2: LGHDT, YNNKEL (reference sequence). The CDR3 is 14 residues long. V gave up 3 bases and J gave up 2 bases, with 8 bases separating them. The CDR3 spells CASSHGGPYNEQFF. Written as DNA, the CDR3 is TGTGCCAGCAGCCACGGAGGGCCCTACAATGAGCAGTTCTTC.

The table lists this clonotype with many counts. The chain employs TRBV20-1 and TRBJ1-1; a possible D gene is TRBD1 (6 bases). Germline V lookup: CDR1 DFQATT, CDR2 SNEGSKA (reference sequence). The CDR3 is 14 residues long. The ends were cut back, 2 bases at V and 2 bases at J, with 12 bases in the middle. The CDR3 DNA sequence: TGCAGTGCTAGAAGAGCAGGGGCAAACACTGAAGCTTTCTTT. It encodes CSARRAGANTEAFF.

The sample holds many counts of this clonotype. CDR3 coding DNA: TGTGCCAGCAGTGAAGTTCTCGGTGGGGACACTGAAGCTTTCTTT. Encoded protein: CASSEVLGGDTEAFF. This chain links TRBV6-1 with TRBJ1-1; D call uncertain. The V gene lost 1 base and the J gene lost 3 bases, with 12 bases spanning the gap. Looked up from germline, CDR1 is MNHNS and CDR2 is SASEGT. CDR3 length equals 15 residues.

The rearrangement uses TRBV6-1 and TRBJ2-1; 8 bases map to TRBD1. CDR1 MNHNS and CDR2 SASEGT come from the germline V gene. The CDR3 sequence is 14 residues long. The V and J ends lost 3 bases and 7 bases, in that order; junction bases with no gene match: 5. Here the CDR3 DNA reads TGTGCCAGCAGTGACCGCCGGACAGGGAATGAGCAGTTCTTC. Translation gives CASSDRRTGNEQFF.

In this sample, this clonotype turned up many times. Here the CDR3 DNA reads TGCAGCGTTAGGACAGAAGGTTCCTACGAGCAGTACTTC. Its translation: CSVRTEGSYEQYF. This sequence joins TRBV29-1 and TRBJ2-7, with a weak D call TRBD1 (6 bases). The CDR3 consists of 13 residues. V was clipped by 5 bases and J by 1 base, with 12 bases between them. The germline V gene has CDR1 SQVTM and CDR2 ANQGSEA.

This clonotype was detected many times. This chain links TRBV7-2 with TRBJ2-2; TRBD2 agrees at 7 bases. Germline lookup yields CDR1 SGHTA and CDR2 FQGNSA. Trimming at V came to 5 bases and at J to 5 bases, leaving 5 bases not matched to a gene. This CDR3 has 14 residues. In DNA, the CDR3 is TGTGCCAGCAGCCTAAAAGCGGGGACCGGGGAGCTGTTTTTT. This encodes CASSLKAGTGELFF.

This clonotype was counted ten times or more. The J gene is TRBJ2-7, the V gene TRBV2; possible D gene TRBD2, 6 bases. Germline V CDR1 and CDR2: SNHLY, FYNNEI. V lost 5 bases and J 3 bases, leaving 11 bases between the germline ends. The length of the CDR3 is 13 residues. The CDR3 loop is CASSITSLYEQYF. Here the CDR3 DNA reads TGTGCCAGCAGTATCACTAGCCTCTACGAGCAGTACTTC.

The rearrangement joins TRBV5-4 to TRBJ2-1; D call uncertain. V was trimmed by 1 base and J by 7 bases, leaving 12 bases between them. Germline loops: CDR1 SGHNT, CDR2 YYREEE (reference sequence). The CDR3 runs to 14 residues. The CDR3 DNA follows: TGTGCCAGCAGCTTGACGACATCCCCGAATGAGCAGTTCTTC. Its protein product is CASSLTTSPNEQFF.

This clonotype was detected ten times or more. This chain uses TRBV12-3 or TRBV12-4 with TRBJ1-4; TRBD1 matches at 8 bases. The CDR3 contains 15 residues. V dropped 3 bases and J dropped 12; count of bases not matched to a gene: 12. The CDR3 reads CASSFSGTGGWQLFF. The CDR3 nucleotides read TGTGCCAGCAGTTTTTCCGGGACAGGTGGTTGGCAACTGTTTTTT.

This sequence joins TRBV28 and TRBJ2-7; D could derive from TRBD1 or TRBD2 (5 bases each). The V gene lost 6 bases and the J gene lost 1 base, with 13 bases spanning the gap. This CDR3 has 14 residues. The germline V gene encodes CDR1 MDHEN and CDR2 SYDVKM. The CDR3, as DNA: TGTGCCAGCAGCTCCGGGGACGCTTCCTACGAGCAGTACTTC. It specifies CASSSGDASYEQYF.

This clonotype came up many times. V gene TRBV18 combines with J gene TRBJ1-6; weak D call: TRBD1 (5 bases). This CDR3 is built from 13 residues. In germline, CDR1 is KGHSH, CDR2 LQKENI. V lost 4 bases to trimming and J lost 8 bases, with 9 bases between them. The CDR3 DNA reads TGTGCCAGCTCACGGGACGAGCATTCACCCCTCCACTTT. Translated: CASSRDEHSPLHF. Looking up the rest from reference TRBV18 and TRBJ1-6 gives the full variable domain: NAGVMQNPRHLVRRRGQEARLRCSPMKGHSHVYWYRQLPEEGLKFMVYLQKENIIDESGMPKERFSAEFPKEGPSILRIQQVVRGDSAAYFCASSRDEHSPLHFGNGTRLTVT.

The chain has TRBV10-3 and TRBJ2-2; the match to TRBD2 covers 16 bases. The CDR3 is 16 amino acids. Germline values: CDR1 ENHRY, CDR2 SYGVKD. V shed 10 bases and J 5 bases; nucleotides not matched to a gene: 7. This CDR3 reads CATGTSGRVGTGELFF. CDR3 nucleotides: TGTGCCACCGGGACTAGCGGGAGGGTGGGGACCGGGGAGCTGTTTTTT.

This chain uses TRBV9 with TRBJ2-7, with TRBD2 matching 10 bases. With V trimmed by 2 bases and J by 3 bases, 5 bases remained unmatched. In germline, CDR1 is SGDLS, CDR2 YYNGEE. The CDR3 extends over 15 amino acids. The CDR3 DNA follows: TGTGCCAGCAGCGTGAGCGGGGGGGGTTTCTACGAGCAGTACTTC. This encodes CASSVSGGGFYEQYF.

The gene calls are TRBV27 and TRBJ2-7; the match to TRBD2 covers 8 bases. The CDR3 spans 14 residues. The V and J ends lost 4 bases and 3 bases, in that order; junction bases with no gene match: 5. Germline CDR1 and CDR2: MNHEY and SMNVEV (reference sequence). The CDR3 DNA sequence: TGTGCCAGCAGTTCGGTCGGGGGGGGCTACGAGCAGTACTTC. Protein: CASSSVGGGYEQYF.

This clonotype was recorded many times. The chain joins TRBV14 to TRBJ2-5, with 12 bases lining up with TRBD2. Germline V gives CDR1 SGHDN, CDR2 FVKESK. CDR3 length: 17 amino acids. V lost 4 bases, J lost 5 bases, and 11 bases stayed unmatched. The CDR3 DNA reads TGTGCCAGCAGCCCTTGGACTAGCGGGACCGAGGGGGAGACCCAGTACTTC. Its protein product is CASSPWTSGTEGETQYF. Full variable domain (outside the CDR3, taken from reference TRBV14 and TRBJ2-5): EAGVTQFPSHSVIEKGQTVTLRCDPISGHDNLYWYRRVMGKEIKFLLHFVKESKQDESGMPNNRFLAERTGGTYSTLKVQPAELEDSGVYFCASSPWTSGTEGETQYFGPGTRLLVL.

This clonotype was counted at least ten times. The rearrangement links TRBV12-3 or TRBV12-4 to TRBJ2-5; 7 positions agree with TRBD2. J gave up 1 base and V 3 bases, and 14 bases lay outside the gene matches. The CDR3 loop spans 18 amino acids. The CDR3 nucleotides read TGTGCCAGCAGTTTCCCGCGAGCTAGCGGTCTTCGCCAAGAGACCCAGTACTTC. Protein: CASSFPRASGLRQETQYF.